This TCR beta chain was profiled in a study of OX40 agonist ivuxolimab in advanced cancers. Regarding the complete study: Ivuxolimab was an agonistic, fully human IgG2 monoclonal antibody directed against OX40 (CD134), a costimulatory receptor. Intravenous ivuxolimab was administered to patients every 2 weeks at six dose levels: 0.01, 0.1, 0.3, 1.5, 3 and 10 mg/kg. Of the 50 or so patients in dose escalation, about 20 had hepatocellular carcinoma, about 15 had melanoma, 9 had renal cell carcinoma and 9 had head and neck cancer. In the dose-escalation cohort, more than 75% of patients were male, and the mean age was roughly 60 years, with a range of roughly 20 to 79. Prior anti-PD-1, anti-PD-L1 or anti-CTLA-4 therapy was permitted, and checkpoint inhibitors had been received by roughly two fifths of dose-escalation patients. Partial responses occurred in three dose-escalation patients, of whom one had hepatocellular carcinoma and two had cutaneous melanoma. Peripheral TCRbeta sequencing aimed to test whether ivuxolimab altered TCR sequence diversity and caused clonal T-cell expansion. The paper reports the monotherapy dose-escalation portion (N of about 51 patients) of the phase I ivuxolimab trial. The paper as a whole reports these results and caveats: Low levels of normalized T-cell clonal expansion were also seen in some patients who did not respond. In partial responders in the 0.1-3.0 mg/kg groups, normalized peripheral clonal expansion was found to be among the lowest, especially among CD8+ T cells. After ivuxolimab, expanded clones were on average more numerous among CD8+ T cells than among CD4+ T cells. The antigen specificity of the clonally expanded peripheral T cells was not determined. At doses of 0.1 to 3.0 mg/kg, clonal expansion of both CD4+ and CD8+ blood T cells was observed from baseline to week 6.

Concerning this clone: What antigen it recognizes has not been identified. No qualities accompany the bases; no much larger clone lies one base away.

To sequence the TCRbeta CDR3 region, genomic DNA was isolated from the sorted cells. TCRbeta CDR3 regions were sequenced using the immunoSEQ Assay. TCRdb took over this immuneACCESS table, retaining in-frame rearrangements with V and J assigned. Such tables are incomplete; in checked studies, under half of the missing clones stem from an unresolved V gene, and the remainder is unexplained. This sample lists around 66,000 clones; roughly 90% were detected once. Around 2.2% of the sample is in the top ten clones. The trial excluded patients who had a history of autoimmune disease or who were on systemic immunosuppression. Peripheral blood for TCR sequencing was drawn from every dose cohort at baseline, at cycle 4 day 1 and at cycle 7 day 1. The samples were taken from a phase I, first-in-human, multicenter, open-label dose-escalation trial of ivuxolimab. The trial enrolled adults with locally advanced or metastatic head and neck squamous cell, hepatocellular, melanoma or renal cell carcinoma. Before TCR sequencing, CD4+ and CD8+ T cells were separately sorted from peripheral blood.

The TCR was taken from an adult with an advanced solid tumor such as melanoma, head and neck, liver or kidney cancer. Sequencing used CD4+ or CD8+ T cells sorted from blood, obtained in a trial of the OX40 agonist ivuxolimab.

The CDR3 protein sequence reads: CASSRPGSTSSGNTIYF. The sequence in DNA is TGCGCCAGCAGCCGACCAGGGAGTACAAGCTCTGGAAACACCATATATTTT. The rearranged segments are TRBV4-1 and TRBJ1-3; TRBD1 is a possible D gene, resting on 5 matching bases. From the cysteine through the phenylalanine, the CDR3 covers 17 amino acids. Only CDR3 DNA is held: 51 bases, read in frame from base 1. Based on the germline V gene, the CDR1 and CDR2 sequences are MGHRA and YSYEKL. Deletion took 4 bases off V and 0 bases off J, with a span of 16 bases between the germline ends.